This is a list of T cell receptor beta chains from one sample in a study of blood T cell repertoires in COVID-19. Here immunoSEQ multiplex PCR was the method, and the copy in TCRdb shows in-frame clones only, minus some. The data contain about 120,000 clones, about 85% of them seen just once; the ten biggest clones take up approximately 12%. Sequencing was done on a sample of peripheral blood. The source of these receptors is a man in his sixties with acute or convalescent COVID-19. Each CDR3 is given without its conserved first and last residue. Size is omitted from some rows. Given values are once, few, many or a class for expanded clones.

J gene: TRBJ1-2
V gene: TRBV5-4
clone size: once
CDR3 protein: ASSEGTGVIYGYT

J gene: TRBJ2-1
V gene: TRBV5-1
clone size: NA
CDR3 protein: ASSLGGTGSLNEQF

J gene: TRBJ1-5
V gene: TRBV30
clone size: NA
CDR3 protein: AWEDRGGQPQH

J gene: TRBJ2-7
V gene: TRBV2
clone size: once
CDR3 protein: ASSGQGARYEQY

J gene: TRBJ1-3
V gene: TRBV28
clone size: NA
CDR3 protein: ASWDSRTRGNTIY

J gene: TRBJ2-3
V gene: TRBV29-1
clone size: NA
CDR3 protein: SVEGGSGRMNTQY

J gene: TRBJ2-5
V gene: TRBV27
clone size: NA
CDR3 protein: ASSLRRASQETQY

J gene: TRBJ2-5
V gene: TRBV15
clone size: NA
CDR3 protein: ATSRRGRDPQETQY

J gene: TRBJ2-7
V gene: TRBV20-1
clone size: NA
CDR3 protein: SASPTREQY

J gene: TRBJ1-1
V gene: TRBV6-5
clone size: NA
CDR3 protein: ASSAGQGVARGF

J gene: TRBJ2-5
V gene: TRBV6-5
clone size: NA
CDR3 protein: ASSYVPTGETQY

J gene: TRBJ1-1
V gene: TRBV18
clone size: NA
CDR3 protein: ASGQGLSSNTEAF

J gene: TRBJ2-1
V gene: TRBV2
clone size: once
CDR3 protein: ASSEVRPAGEQF

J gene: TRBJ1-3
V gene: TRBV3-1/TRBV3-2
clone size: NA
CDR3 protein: ASSQTDRVSGNTIY

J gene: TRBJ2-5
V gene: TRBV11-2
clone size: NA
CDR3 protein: ASTWGLVQETQY

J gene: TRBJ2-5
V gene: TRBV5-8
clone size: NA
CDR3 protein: ASSFNLAGQETQY